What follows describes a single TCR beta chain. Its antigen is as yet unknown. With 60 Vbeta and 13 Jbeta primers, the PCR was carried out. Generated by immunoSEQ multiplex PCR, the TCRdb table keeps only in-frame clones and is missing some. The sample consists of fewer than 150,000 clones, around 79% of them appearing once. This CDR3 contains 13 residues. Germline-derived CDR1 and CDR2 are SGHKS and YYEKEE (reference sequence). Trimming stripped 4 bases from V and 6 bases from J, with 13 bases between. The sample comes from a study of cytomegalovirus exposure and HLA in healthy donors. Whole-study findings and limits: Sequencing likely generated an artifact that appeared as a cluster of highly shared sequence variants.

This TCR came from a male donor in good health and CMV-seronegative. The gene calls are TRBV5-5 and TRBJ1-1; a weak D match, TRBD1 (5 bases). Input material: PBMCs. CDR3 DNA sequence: TGTGCCAGCAGCCGCGGGGGGGATTCTGAAGCTTTCTTT. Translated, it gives CASSRGGDSEAFF.